Following are 8 T cell receptor beta chains from one sample sequenced in a study of cytomegalovirus exposure and HLA in healthy donors. The primer mix had 60 Vbeta and 13 Jbeta primers. Data came from immunoSEQ multiplex PCR; TCRdb stores just in-frame clones and leaves some out. In all, the sample yields 100,000 to 150,000 clones. Sequenced sample: PBMCs. Source of these receptors: a woman aged 40 to 50 in good health and CMV-seropositive.

This chain connects TRBV19 to TRBJ2-5, with 10 bases fitting TRBD1. Trimming took 1 base from V and 5 from J; bases not matched to a gene: 4. The V gene's germline CDR1 is LNHDA and CDR2 SQIVND (reference sequence). The CDR3 is 15 residues long. CDR3 nucleotides: TGTGCCAGTAGTATAGGGACAGGGGGGATGGAGACCCAGTACTTC. This codes for CASSIGTGGMETQYF.

The rearrangement joins TRBV5-1 to TRBJ1-5; 9 bases are a match to TRBD1. V dropped 4 bases and J dropped 4; count of bases not matched to a gene: 6. The CDR3 extends over 15 amino acids. From germline, CDR1 is SGHRS and CDR2 YFSETQ. This CDR3 is CASSPQTGGNQPQHF. CDR3 in DNA: TGCGCCAGCAGCCCCCAGACAGGGGGGAATCAGCCCCAGCATTTT. The variable domain in full, with the rest retrieved from reference TRBV5-1 and TRBJ1-5, is KAGVTQTPRYLIKTRGQQVTLSCSPISGHRSVSWYQQTPGQGLQFLFEYFSETQRNKGNFPGRFSGRQFSNSRSEMNVSTLELGDSALYLCASSPQTGGNQPQHFGDGTRLSIL.

The chain links TRBV28 to TRBJ2-7; 10 bases are shared with TRBD1. There are 15 residues in the CDR3. With V trimmed by 6 bases and J by 5 bases, 10 bases remained unmatched. In germline, CDR1 is MDHEN, CDR2 SYDVKM. The CDR3 is CASRTTGTGDHEQYF. The CDR3 nucleotides are TGTGCCAGCAGAACTACCGGGACAGGGGACCACGAGCAGTACTTC. The full variable domain, in which reference TRBV28 and TRBJ2-7 provide the parts outside the CDR3, is DVKVTQSSRYLVKRTGEKVFLECVQDMDHENMFWYRQDPGLGLRLIYFSYDVKMKEKGDIPEGYSVSREKKERFSLILESASTNQTSMYLCASRTTGTGDHEQYFGPGTRLTVT.

This chain uses TRBV5-1 with TRBJ2-2; the match to TRBD2 covers 16 bases. V shed 5 bases, J shed 6 bases, and the junction held 4 bases outside the gene matches. CDR1 SGHRS and CDR2 YFSETQ come from the germline V gene. The CDR3 has 16 residues. The CDR3 DNA follows: TGCGCCAGCAGGGGACTAGCGGGAGGGCGTGCCGGGGAGCTGTTTTTT. The encoded protein is CASRGLAGGRAGELFF.

V is TRBV15 and J is TRBJ2-1; perhaps TRBD2 as D (5 bases). The CDR3 is 14 residues long. Trimming removed 5 bases at V and 8 bases at J, with 16 bases between. Germline V gene data show CDR1 as LNHNV and CDR2 as YYDKDF (reference sequence). The CDR3 nucleotides read TGTGCCACCAGCCCCCTAGGGAGTCTCTATGAGCAGTTCTTC. Translation: CATSPLGSLYEQFF. Combining the CDR3 with reference TRBV15 and TRBJ2-1 gives the whole variable domain DAMVIQNPRYQVTQFGKPVTLSCSQTLNHNVMYWYQQKSSQAPKLLFHYYDKDFNNEADTPDNFQSRRPNTSFCFLDIRSPGLGDTAMYLCATSPLGSLYEQFFGPGTRLTVL.

V is TRBV23-1 and J is TRBJ2-6; 8 bases align to TRBD2. TRBV23-1 is marked as an open reading frame, function uncertain. The length of the CDR3 is 15 residues. Germline trimming cut 7 bases from V and 4 bases from J; bases unmatched to any gene: 6. The CDR3 nucleotides read TGCGCCAGCACCCGGGAGGGGCCAGGGGCCAACGTCCTGACTTTC. Translation gives CASTREGPGANVLTF.

The V gene is TRBV5-1, the J gene TRBJ2-7; 9 bases align to TRBD1. CDR3 length: 15 amino acids. V shed 4 bases, J shed 0 bases, and the junction held 5 bases outside the gene matches. Looked up from germline, CDR1 is SGHRS and CDR2 is YFSETQ. The CDR3 DNA follows: TGCGCCAGCAGCAGTACAGGGGGCGGCTCCTACGAGCAGTACTTC. It codes for CASSSTGGGSYEQYF.

The chain employs TRBV7-8 and TRBJ1-2, with D uncertain. Trimming removed 2 bases from V and 3 bases from J, with 13 bases in between. Germline V gene lookup returns CDR1 SGHVS and CDR2 FQNEAQ. This CDR3 comprises 15 residues. CDR3 loop: CASSLSAGGDYGYTF. As DNA, the CDR3 is TGTGCCAGCAGCTTATCAGCAGGAGGAGACTATGGCTACACCTTC. Looking up the rest from reference TRBV7-8 and TRBJ1-2 gives the full variable domain: GAGVSQSPRYKVAKRGQDVALRCDPISGHVSLFWYQQALGQGPEFLTYFQNEAQLDKSGLPSDRFFAERPEGSVSTLKIQRTQQEDSAVYLCASSLSAGGDYGYTFGSGTRLTVV.